Listed below are T cell receptor beta chains from one sample, sequenced in a study of tumor-infiltrating lymphocytes in primary liver carcinoma. MiXCR, applied by TCRdb to the multiplex PCR reads, yields one record per CDR3 protein. The table shows 99,000 or so distinct CDR3 sequences, with 69% occurring only once. The specimen sequenced was liver tumor tissue from sampling region 5. Receptors originate from a woman between 55 and 75 years old with primary liver carcinoma and hepatitis B virus infection. CDR3s include the opening cysteine and the closing phenylalanine or tryptophan. Each record gives: CDR3 DNA, CDR3 protein, D gene, clone size, J gene, V gene. The D gene is left open where the match is weak. Not all rows give a size; the values are once, few, many and, for expanded clones, a class.

TGCGCCAGCAGCCATCCAACCCAGGCAGCAAAGTACAATGAGCAGTTCTTC,CASSHPTQAAKYNEQFF,.,many,TRBJ2-1,TRBV4-1
TGTGCCAGCAGCTCGGGCGGGTTTAGCGCAGATGTGCAGTATTTT,CASSSGGFSADVQYF,.,once,TRBJ2-3,TRBV5-4
TGTGCCAGCAGTGTGACAGAGACCTACGAGCAGTACTTC,CASSVTETYEQYF,.,many,TRBJ2-7,TRBV6-2/TRBV6-3
TGTGCCGGCAGTGGCCCAAGACTGGCGGGAGGGAGGGCCCAGTACTTC,CAGSGPRLAGGRAQYF,TRBD2,.,TRBJ2-5,TRBV6-1
TGTGTCAGGAGTTACGGGGGATCCTATGGCTACACCTTC,CVRSYGGSYGYTF,.,.,TRBJ1-2,TRBV6-5
TGCGCCAGCAGCTTGTTCCAGGCAACGAATACCCAAGAGACCCAGTACTTC,CASSLFQATNTQETQYF,.,many,TRBJ2-5,TRBV5-1
TGTGCCAGCAGTCCCCGACTAGCGGGGAACTCTGGGGCCAACGTCCTGACTTTC,CASSPRLAGNSGANVLTF,TRBD2,many,TRBJ2-6,TRBV6-6
TGTGCCAGCAGCCAAGAAGGTGGTAGCGGGAGTTACAATGAGCAATCCTTC,CASSQEGGSGSYNEQSF,TRBD2,.,TRBJ2-1,TRBV4-2
TGCAGCGTTCACTCGCGGGGGACTAACCTCTTTACGCAGTATTTT,CSVHSRGTNLFTQYF,TRBD2,once,TRBJ2-3,TRBV29-1
TGTGCCAGTAGCTTAGATAGGACTGGGGGACTGTTTTTT,CASSLDRTGGLFF,.,.,TRBJ2-2,TRBV11-2
TGTGCCAGCACCTTCCGCCTAGCGGGATACACAGATACCCAGTATTTT,CASTFRLAGYTDTQYF,TRBD2,.,TRBJ2-3,TRBV5-4
TGTGCCAGCCCAGCGGCTAACACCGGGGAGCTGTTTTTT,CASPAANTGELFF,.,.,TRBJ2-2,TRBV28
TGCAACCTCCGACGGGCAGGGGCTTCTGGCTACGAGCAGTACTTC,CNLRRAGASGYEQYF,.,.,TRBJ2-7,TRBV29-1
TGTGCCTGGAGTAGGGGGGAGGGGCACAATGAGCAGTTCTTC,CAWSRGEGHNEQFF,.,many,TRBJ2-1,TRBV30
TGTGCCAGCAGCTTAGGTAGGACTGGGGAGCTACTTTTT,CASSLGRTGELLF,.,.,TRBJ2-2,TRBV11-2
TGCGCCAGCAGAGGCTCAGGAGATACGCAGTATTTT,CASRGSGDTQYF,.,many,TRBJ2-3,TRBV5-1
TGTACCAGGAGCTTAGATGGTTTGGGGCGCGACATTCAGTACTTC,CTRSLDGLGRDIQYF,.,.,TRBJ2-4,TRBV11-2
TGCACCATCAGCGAAGCGGGAGAAACTGGCGAGCAGTACTTC,CTISEAGETGEQYF,TRBD2,.,TRBJ2-7,TRBV10-3
TGTGCCAGCAGTTTTCTTAATGAAAAACTGTTTTTT,CASSFLNEKLFF,.,many,TRBJ1-4,TRBV12-3/TRBV12-4
TGTGCCAGCAGTTTCCTTAGGGGGGTGGAAGAGACCCAGTACTTC,CASSFLRGVEETQYF,.,.,TRBJ2-5,TRBV28
TGCGCCAGCAGCTCGAGGGGCCAGGGCCAGAACACTGAAGCTTTCTTT,CASSSRGQGQNTEAFF,.,.,TRBJ1-1,TRBV5-1
TGTGCCAGCAACGCGGAGCTTAGATCCTACAATGAGCAGTTCTTC,CASNAELRSYNEQFF,.,.,TRBJ2-1,TRBV11-1
TGTGCTGTCAGTACCAAACCGGGACTAGCGGGAAACGAGCAGTACTTC,CAVSTKPGLAGNEQYF,TRBD2,.,TRBJ2-7,TRBV10-3
TGTGCCAGGAGTGGGACAGGGGAAAGCAATGAGCAGTTCTTC,CARSGTGESNEQFF,TRBD1,.,TRBJ2-1,TRBV6-4
TGTGCCAGCAGTCCCTTGGACAGGGGGCTGGATGAAAAACTGCTTTTT,CASSPLDRGLDEKLLF,TRBD1,.,TRBJ1-4,TRBV28
TGCAGGGTTGAAGTTCTGGACGAGCAGTACTTC,CRVEVLDEQYF,.,.,TRBJ2-7,TRBV29-1
TGCGGCGCTCAAAGAGGAGGCAGAACGGGATCTGGAAACACCATATATTTT,CGAQRGGRTGSGNTIYF,.,.,TRBJ1-3,TRBV29-1
TGTGCCAGCAGCTTATTCGGCCAGGGGGCCGGAGGCTACGAGCAGTACTTC,CASSLFGQGAGGYEQYF,TRBD1,.,TRBJ2-7,TRBV11-1
TGCGCCAGCAGTTTGGGACACGCTATGAACACTGAAGCTTTCTTT,CASSLGHAMNTEAFF,.,.,TRBJ1-1,TRBV5-1
TGTGCCAGCAGCTTATTCTACGTCCGGGAGCAGGCAGATACGCAGTATTTT,CASSLFYVREQADTQYF,.,few,TRBJ2-3,TRBV7-9
TGTGCCAGCAGTTTCATGGACAGGGGACCTGGGGCCAACGTCCTGACTTTC,CASSFMDRGPGANVLTF,TRBD1,many,TRBJ2-6,TRBV28
TGTGCCAGCAGCTTAGCGTCAGGGGCGAGCACTGAAACTTTCTTT,CASSLASGASTETFF,.,.,TRBJ1-1,TRBV11-2
TGTGCCAGCAGCTTAAGCGGGTGGGAACGCGAGCAGTACTTC,CASSLSGWEREQYF,.,.,TRBJ2-7,TRBV11-3
TGTGCCAGCAGCTTGAGCGGAAAGGCGGGCACCGGGGAGCTGTTTTTT,CASSLSGKAGTGELFF,.,many,TRBJ2-2,TRBV5-4
TGCGCCATCAGTGAGTCGTTGCCCGAACGGAGTCAGCCCCAGCATTTT,CAISESLPERSQPQHF,.,once,TRBJ1-5,TRBV10-2
TGTGCCATCAGCTTAGGCGGGCGTGAGACCCAGTACTTC,CAISLGGRETQYF,.,.,TRBJ2-5,TRBV7-6
TGTGCCAGCAATCTGCAGATAGATCAGCCCCAGCATTTT,CASNLQIDQPQHF,.,.,TRBJ1-5,TRBV2
TGTGCCAGCAGGGTAGCGGGGGCCTGGAATGAGCAGTTCTTC,CASRVAGAWNEQFF,TRBD2,few,TRBJ2-1,TRBV28
TGTGCCAGCAGTTTCAGGGGCTCTGAGGCCAACGTCCTGACTTTC,CASSFRGSEANVLTF,.,few,TRBJ2-6,TRBV6-5
TGCAGTTTTGCCCTAGGGACTAGCGGGTACGAGCAGTACTTC,CSFALGTSGYEQYF,TRBD2,.,TRBJ2-7,TRBV29-1
TGCAGCGCCCCGGGACAGGGGGCCGGAATCACAAAAGGGCAGTTCTTC,CSAPGQGAGITKGQFF,TRBD1,many,TRBJ2-1,TRBV29-1
TGTGCCAGCAGTTACTCGAGGGGGTCGTCGGACTATGGCTACACCTTC,CASSYSRGSSDYGYTF,.,many,TRBJ1-2,TRBV6-6
TGCGCCAGCAGCAGAACCCAACAGGGGGCGAACACTGAAGCTTTCTTT,CASSRTQQGANTEAFF,TRBD1,.,TRBJ1-1,TRBV5-1
TGTGCCTGCAGCCCTCACAGAACCTACGATCAGTACTTC,CACSPHRTYDQYF,.,.,TRBJ2-7,TRBV14
TGCACCAGCAGCTCAGAGCCGGGTTCACCCCTCCACTTT,CTSSSEPGSPLHF,.,.,TRBJ1-6,TRBV11-2
TGTGCCAGCAGCCGGACAGCCCGAGAGACCCAGTACTTC,CASSRTARETQYF,.,.,TRBJ2-5,TRBV12-3/TRBV12-4
TGTGCCAACAGCTTAGGGACAGGGGACTCCCTCGAGCAATGCTTC,CANSLGTGDSLEQCF,TRBD1,.,TRBJ2-7,TRBV11-3
TGTGCCAGCAGCTCACCCCGACAGGATAGCACAGATACGCAGTATTTT,CASSSPRQDSTDTQYF,.,many,TRBJ2-3,TRBV13
TGTGCCAACAGTTTAGATCCGGGAGCAGTCTATGGCTACACCTTC,CANSLDPGAVYGYTF,.,.,TRBJ1-2,TRBV11-2
TGTGTCAGCAGCTCGTTTACCCAAGAGACCCAATACTTC,CVSSSFTQETQYF,.,.,TRBJ2-5,TRBV11-2
TGTGCCAGTAGTCCGCGACAGGATATGAACACTGAAGCTTTCTTT,CASSPRQDMNTEAFF,.,few,TRBJ1-1,TRBV19
TGTGCCAACAGTATAGGGGGTAACACCGGGGAGCTGTTTTTT,CANSIGGNTGELFF,.,.,TRBJ2-2,TRBV6-1